This T cell receptor (beta chain) appears in the sequencing data of a study of cytomegalovirus exposure and HLA in healthy donors. V shed 4 bases, J shed 3 bases, and the junction held 13 bases outside the gene matches. CDR1 is SGHNT, CDR2 YENEEA, per germline. The CDR3 length is 18 residues. The study ran its PCR with 60 Vbeta and 13 Jbeta primers. TCRdb's copy holds only in-frame clones and misses some; the assay was immunoSEQ multiplex PCR. The sample includes some 95,000 clones, 55% to 80% seen only once; the top ten take 1.2%. The sample taken for sequencing was PBMCs. The TCR originated in a female donor in good health and CMV-seronegative. V usage is TRBV11-3 and J usage is TRBJ2-3; the match to TRBD2 covers 10 bases. The CDR3 DNA is TGTGCCAGCAGCTCCCCCGTTCTAGCGGGGGCGGGAACAGATACGCAGTATTTT. Protein product: CASSSPVLAGAGTDTQYF.